The entry below gives a single TCR beta chain sequence along with its context. This record belongs to a study of blood T cell repertoires in COVID-19. Sequencing was performed with immunoSEQ multiplex PCR; in TCRdb, only in-frame clones are kept and a portion is missing. The sample holds some 76,000 clones, over 80% seen once. Germline-derived CDR1 and CDR2 are LGHNA and YSLEER. This CDR3 contains 14 residues. Trimming cost V 4 bases and J 6 bases; bases outside gene matches: 8. Sequenced sample: peripheral blood. This chain links TRBV4-3 with TRBJ2-7; the match to TRBD2 covers 8 bases. The receptor comes from a man over 45 with COVID-19, enrolled during active disease. The CDR3 sequence is CASSRSGGRGEQYF. CDR3 sequence (DNA): TGCGCCAGCAGCCGAAGCGGGGGACGAGGCGAGCAGTACTTC.